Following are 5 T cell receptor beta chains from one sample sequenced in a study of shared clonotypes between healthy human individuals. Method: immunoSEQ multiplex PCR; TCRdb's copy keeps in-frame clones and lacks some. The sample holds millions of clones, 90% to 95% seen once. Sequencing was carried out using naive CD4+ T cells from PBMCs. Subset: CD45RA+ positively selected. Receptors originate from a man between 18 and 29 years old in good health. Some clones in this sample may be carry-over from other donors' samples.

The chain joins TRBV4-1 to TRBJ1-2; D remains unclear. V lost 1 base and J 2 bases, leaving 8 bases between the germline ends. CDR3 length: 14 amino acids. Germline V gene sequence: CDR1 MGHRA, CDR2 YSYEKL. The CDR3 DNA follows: TGCGCCAGCAGCCAAGGCACACAGAACTATGGCTACACCTTC. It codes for CASSQGTQNYGYTF.

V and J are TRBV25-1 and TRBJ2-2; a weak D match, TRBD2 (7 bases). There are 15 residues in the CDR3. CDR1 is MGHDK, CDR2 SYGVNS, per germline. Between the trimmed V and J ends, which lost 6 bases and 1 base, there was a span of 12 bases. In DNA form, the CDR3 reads TGTGCCAGCAGCGGGGGGCGCAGGAACACCGGGGAGCTGTTTTTT. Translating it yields CASSGGRRNTGELFF.

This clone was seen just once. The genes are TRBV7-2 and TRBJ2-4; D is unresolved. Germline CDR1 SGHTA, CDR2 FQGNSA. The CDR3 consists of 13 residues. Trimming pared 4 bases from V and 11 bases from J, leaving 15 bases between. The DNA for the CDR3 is TGTGCCAGCAGCTCAAACCTCGGCTCCGTTCAGTACTTC. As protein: CASSSNLGSVQYF.

CDR3: CASSLVSVVGGSYNEQFF. CDR3 nucleotides: TGCGCCAGCAGCTTGGTCTCGGTAGTGGGCGGCTCCTACAATGAGCAGTTCTTC. The rearrangement joins TRBV5-1 to TRBJ2-1; no reliable D call. V was shortened by 0 bases and J by 0 bases, with 16 bases between the two germline ends. The CDR3 spans 18 residues. Looked up from germline, CDR1 is SGHRS and CDR2 is YFSETQ.

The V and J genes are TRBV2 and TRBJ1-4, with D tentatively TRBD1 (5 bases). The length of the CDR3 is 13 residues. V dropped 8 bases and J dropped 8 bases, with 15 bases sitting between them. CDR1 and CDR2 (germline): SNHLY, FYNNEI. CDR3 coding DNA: TGTGCCAGCGAGGACAACCTTGAGGAAAAACTGTTTTTT. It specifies CASEDNLEEKLFF.